Listed here are 21 T cell receptor beta chains from one sample, sequenced in a study of OX40 agonist ivuxolimab in advanced cancers. The data were produced by immunoSEQ multiplex PCR, yet TCRdb's version contains in-frame clones alone and is incomplete. The table includes some 50,000 clones, approximately 87% detected once. The sample here was CD4+ or CD8+ T cells sorted from blood, taken in a trial of the OX40 agonist ivuxolimab. All receptors come from an adult with an advanced solid tumor such as melanoma, head and neck, liver or kidney cancer.

V is TRBV4-1 and J is TRBJ2-7, with 9 bases identical to TRBD1. The CDR3 consists of 17 residues. J lost 3 bases, V lost 1 base, and 10 bases had no gene match. Per the germline V gene, CDR1 is MGHRA and CDR2 is YSYEKL. The CDR3 is CASSQGTPGQGFYEQYF. Written as DNA, the CDR3 is TGCGCCAGCAGCCAAGGTACCCCGGGACAGGGCTTCTACGAGCAGTACTTC.

This clone was detected only a few times. The chain carries TRBV7-8 and TRBJ2-5, with D perhaps TRBD1 or TRBD2 (6 bases each). CDR3 length: 15 residues. Germline V gene data show CDR1 as SGHVS and CDR2 as FQNEAQ. Trimming left V 1 base short and J 5 bases short, with 14 bases between. In DNA form, the CDR3 reads TGTGCCAGCAGCTTAGTTGCACGGGGGCGGGAGACCCAGTACTTC. Its translation is CASSLVARGRETQYF.

This rearrangement joins TRBV5-4 to TRBJ2-3; D remains ambiguous. Germline V gene lookup returns CDR1 SGHNT and CDR2 YYREEE (reference sequence). This CDR3 comprises 16 residues. Between the trimmed V and J ends, which lost 0 bases and 1 base, there was a span of 12 bases. CDR3 sequence: CASSLEGLGGTDTQYF. CDR3 bases: TGTGCCAGCAGCTTGGAGGGTCTGGGCGGCACAGATACGCAGTATTTT.

The V gene is TRBV7-3, the J gene TRBJ1-1, with no clear D. The germline V gene has CDR1 SGHTA and CDR2 FQGTGA. This CDR3 has 14 amino acids. V lost 1 base and J 7 bases, leaving 13 bases between the germline ends. The CDR3 sequence: CASSLSPLGNEAFF. CDR3 sequence (DNA): TGTGCCAGCAGCTTAAGTCCGTTGGGGAATGAAGCTTTCTTT.

The chain links TRBV5-3 to TRBJ1-5; TRBD1 agrees at 7 bases. TRBV5-3 is sorted into the ORF group, with uncertain function. Trimming at V came to 3 bases and at J to 6 bases, leaving 6 bases not matched to a gene. The CDR3 covers 14 residues. The CDR3 nucleotides are TGTGCCAGAAGCTACAGACAGGGATGTCAGCCCCAGCATTTT. Translation gives CARSYRQGCQPQHF.

This chain links TRBV10-1 with TRBJ1-5; TRBD1 might be the D (5 bases). V was clipped by 10 bases and J by 2 bases, with 15 bases between them. Germline CDR1 is WNHNN and CDR2 is SYGVQD (reference sequence). The CDR3 runs to 14 residues. The chain's CDR3 is CAIQHGRGNQPQHF. The CDR3 bases are TGCGCCATCCAACACGGCAGGGGCAATCAGCCCCAGCATTTT.

CDR3 sequence reads: CASSLVGTGGYEQYF. In DNA, the CDR3 is TGTGCCAGCAGCTTAGTCGGGACAGGGGGCTACGAGCAGTACTTC. This chain connects TRBV11-2 to TRBJ2-7; 11 bases are a match to TRBD1. Germline values: CDR1 SGHAT, CDR2 FQNNGV. The V and J ends lost 1 base and 3 bases, in that order; junction bases with no gene match: 2. This CDR3 is built from 15 residues.

This chain uses TRBV19 with TRBJ1-4, with a possible D match to TRBD1 (6 bases). The V gene's germline CDR1 is LNHDA and CDR2 SQIVND (reference sequence). Between the trimmed V and J ends, which lost 5 bases and 8 bases, there was a span of 15 bases. The CDR3 sequence is 14 residues long. The CDR3 loop reads CASSSGAPREKLFF. DNA of the CDR3: TGTGCCAGTAGTTCGGGGGCTCCGAGAGAAAAACTGTTTTTT.

This clone was counted between two and nine times. The chain couples TRBV19 to TRBJ1-2, with D uncertain. CDR1 LNHDA and CDR2 SQIVND come from the germline V gene (reference sequence). Trimming removed 5 bases at V and 2 bases at J, with 15 bases between. The CDR3 extends over 15 amino acids. CDR3 in DNA: TGTGCCAGTAGTTGGACGTATACACCCAACTATGGCTACACCTTC. Translation gives CASSWTYTPNYGYTF. Based on the CDR3 plus reference TRBV19 and TRBJ1-2, the full variable domain is DGGITQSPKYLFRKEGQNVTLSCEQNLNHDAMYWYRQDPGQGLRLIYYSQIVNDFQKGDIAEGYSVSREKKESFPLTVTSAQKNPTAFYLCASSWTYTPNYGYTFGSGTRLTVV.

To note about this clone: The same CDR3 also results from other DNA sequences found in this sample. This chain links TRBV5-1 with TRBJ2-5; 7 nucleotides align to TRBD2. Germline V gives CDR1 SGHRS, CDR2 YFSETQ. The CDR3 is made up of 14 amino acids. The ends lost 0 bases at V and 2 bases at J; junction bases unmatched: 1. The CDR3 here is CASSLAGGQETQYF. In nucleotides, the CDR3 is TGCGCCAGCAGCTTGGCCGGGGGGCAAGAGACCCAGTACTTC.

CDR3 in amino acids: CASSKLTGQGPYEQYF. The CDR3 DNA follows: TGTGCCAGCAGCAAATTAACGGGACAGGGCCCCTACGAGCAGTACTTC. This rearrangement joins TRBV11-2 to TRBJ2-7; 9 bases are a match to TRBD1. Germline CDR1 reads SGHAT; CDR2 reads FQNNGV. The CDR3 length is 16 residues. Unmatched junction bases numbered 10, after V lost 5 bases and J lost 2 bases.

The genes are TRBV5-4 and TRBJ2-2, with D perhaps matching TRBD2 (5 bases). This CDR3 is 17 amino acids long. The germline gives CDR1 SGHNT, CDR2 YYREEE (reference sequence). V lost 6 bases to trimming and J lost 6 bases, with 24 bases between them. The CDR3 DNA follows: TGTGCCAGCAAGGGTTTAGGAGGTGGGGATTTCCCCGGGGAGCTGTTTTTT. Its translation is CASKGLGGGDFPGELFF.

The chain employs TRBV7-8 and TRBJ1-5, with D tentatively TRBD1 (6 bases). This CDR3 is built from 15 residues. Per germline, CDR1 SGHVS and CDR2 FQNEAQ. The V end lost 1 base, the J end lost 4 bases, and 11 bases lay between the germline ends. CDR3 nucleotide sequence: TGTGCCAGCAGCTTAGTGGCAGGGGAAAATCAGCCCCAGCATTTT. This codes for CASSLVAGENQPQHF.

The V gene is TRBV7-9, the J gene TRBJ1-2, with unresolved D. Germline CDR1 is SEHNR and CDR2 is FQNEAQ (reference sequence). This CDR3 is 14 amino acids long. The V gene lost 2 bases and the J gene lost 14 bases, with 21 bases spanning the gap. CDR3 nucleotide sequence: TGTGCCAGCAGCTTACAGGATCAGGTACCCCCCAAAACCTTC. Translating it yields CASSLQDQVPPKTF.

V and J are TRBV7-2 and TRBJ2-7; D unclear. The CDR3 loop spans 13 amino acids. Trimming cost V 2 bases and J 6 bases, with 11 bases left between them. Germline loops: CDR1 SGHTA, CDR2 FQGNSA. The CDR3 is CASSLNVGSEQYF. For the CDR3, the DNA is TGTGCCAGCAGCTTAAATGTAGGTAGCGAGCAGTACTTC.

This chain links TRBV30 with TRBJ2-7; the D gene could be TRBD1 or TRBD2 (5 bases each). V lost 2 bases to trimming and J lost 2 bases, with 22 bases between them. Germline CDR1 GTSNPN, CDR2 SVGIG (reference sequence). The CDR3 covers 17 residues. The chain's CDR3 is CAWSTALGTDLAYEQYF. The CDR3 DNA sequence: TGTGCCTGGAGTACCGCACTCGGGACCGACCTCGCCTACGAGCAGTACTTC.

V is TRBV7-3 and J is TRBJ2-5; the D call may be TRBD1 or TRBD2 (5 bases each). Germline values: CDR1 SGHTA, CDR2 FQGTGA. CDR3 length equals 14 residues. Trimming took 5 bases from V and 4 from J, leaving 14 bases between them. For the CDR3, the DNA is TGTGCCAGCAGCCCTTCGGGACCAGGAGAGACCCAGTACTTC. It translates to CASSPSGPGETQYF.

The chain employs TRBV5-5 and TRBJ2-6; D is unresolved. The germline CDR1 and CDR2 sequences are SGHKS and YYEKEE (reference sequence). CDR3 length equals 17 residues. V was pared by 7 bases and J by 5 bases, with 22 bases between. CDR3 sequence (DNA): TGTGCCAGCCTTTTATATGTCGCACAAAGTCGGGCCAACGTCCTGACTTTC. Amino acids: CASLLYVAQSRANVLTF.

The chain carries TRBV2 and TRBJ1-2; D uncertain. Germline V CDR1 and CDR2: SNHLY, FYNNEI. The CDR3 covers 12 residues. Trimming took off 5 bases at V and 10 bases at J, with 14 bases between the two ends. The CDR3 sequence is CASSLLRPFYTF. CDR3 DNA: TGTGCCAGCAGTCTGTTACGGCCCTTCTACACCTTC.

V usage is TRBV5-4 and J usage is TRBJ1-2; D is perhaps TRBD1 (5 bases). The V gene's germline CDR1 is SGHNT and CDR2 YYREEE (reference sequence). Trimming removed 4 bases at V and 4 bases at J, with 17 bases between. The CDR3 extends over 15 amino acids. In DNA form, the CDR3 reads TGTGCCAGCAGCCGAGCCCGGGACCCGTTCTATGGCTACACCTTC. As protein: CASSRARDPFYGYTF.

V is TRBV11-2 and J is TRBJ2-1; 11 nucleotides agree with TRBD1. Trimming took 5 bases from V and 3 from J; bases not matched to a gene: 6. The CDR3 is made up of 16 amino acids. Germline V gives CDR1 SGHAT, CDR2 FQNNGV. The CDR3 coding sequence is TGTGCCAGCAGCACCTTCGGGACAGGGGGCTACAATGAGCAGTTCTTC. This gives the protein CASSTFGTGGYNEQFF.